The T cell receptor beta chain described here comes from a study of OX40 agonist ivuxolimab in advanced cancers. Study results and limitations: With doses of 0.1 to 3.0 mg/kg, CD4+ and CD8+ blood T cells had undergone clonal expansion by week 6.

The protocol was immunoSEQ multiplex PCR, while the TCRdb copy is restricted to in-frame clones and leaves out a portion. The sample carries about 33,000 clones, about 73% recorded once. Turning to this clone: The target antigen is unknown.

CDR1 SGHAT and CDR2 FQNNGV come from the germline V gene. With 5 bases removed from V and 4 bases from J, the gap between germline ends came to 12 bases. The CDR3 runs to 14 residues. V usage is TRBV11-2 and J usage is TRBJ1-3; weak D call: TRBD1 (6 bases). The sample in question was CD4+ or CD8+ T cells sorted from blood, obtained in a trial of the OX40 agonist ivuxolimab. The clonotype comes from an adult with an advanced solid tumor such as melanoma, head and neck, liver or kidney cancer. The CDR3 spells CASSQQGPGNTIYF. In nucleotides, the CDR3 is TGTGCCAGCAGCCAACAGGGCCCAGGAAACACCATATATTTT.